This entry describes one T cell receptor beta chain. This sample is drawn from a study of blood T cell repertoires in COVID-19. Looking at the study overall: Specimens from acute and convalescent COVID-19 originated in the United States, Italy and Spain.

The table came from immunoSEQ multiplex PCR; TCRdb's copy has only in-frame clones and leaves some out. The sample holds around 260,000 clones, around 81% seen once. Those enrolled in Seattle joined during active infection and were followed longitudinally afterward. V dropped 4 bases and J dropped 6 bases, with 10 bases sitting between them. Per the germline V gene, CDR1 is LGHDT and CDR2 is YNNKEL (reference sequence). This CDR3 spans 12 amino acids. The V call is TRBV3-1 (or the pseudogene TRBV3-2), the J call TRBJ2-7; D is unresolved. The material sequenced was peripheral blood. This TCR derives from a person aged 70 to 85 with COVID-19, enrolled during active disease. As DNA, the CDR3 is TGTGCCAGCAGCCCCTCCAGAGGCGAGCAGTACTTC. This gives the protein CASSPSRGEQYF.